The entry below gives a single T cell receptor (beta chain) sequence along with its context. Antigen unknown. The assay that was used to sequence DNA from cultured CD4+ T cells was the Oncomine TCR Beta short-read assay. Once CD4+ T cells had been cultured, genomic DNA was extracted from them. Each CDR3 protein is one row after TCRdb ran MiXCR on the PCR reads. The sample consists of fewer than 25,000 distinct CDR3 sequences, approximately 38% of them appearing once. The time point here: late sampling 161 to 241 days after vaccination in a few convalescent patients. The treatment was: roughly 10-day PBMC culture with coronavirus spike peptide pools or control peptides (ViraFEST assay). After expanding antigen-specific T cells with peptide pools, ViraFEST sequenced their TCRs. The sample is drawn from a study of vaccination and CD4 T cells after COVID-19. On the study more broadly: PCR on nasal swabs identified SARS-CoV-2 in convalescent patients, of whom under ten were mild and one severe.

This sequence originates from a human donor who had recovered from COVID-19. Sequencing used CD4+ T cells from blood, cultured in vitro, obtained about 7 months after SARS-CoV-2 vaccination.

In nucleotides, the CDR3 is TGTGCCAGCAGCCGGCGGCAGGGGGGCTACAATGAGCAGTTCTTC. Translation gives CASSRRQGGYNEQFF. V and J are TRBV21-1 and TRBJ2-1; the table's D call, TRBD1, was not checked against the DNA. TRBV21-1 is recorded as a pseudogene. The CDR3 consists of 15 residues.